This T cell receptor beta chain appears in the sequencing data of a study of shared clonotypes between healthy human individuals. At the level of the study: Researchers assigned three CD4 naive, three CD4 memory, two CD8 naive and one CD8 memory plate to each donor.

This clone showed up just once. What it binds is unknown. The table came from immunoSEQ multiplex PCR; TCRdb's copy has only in-frame clones and leaves some out. The sample includes approximately 250,000 clones, 50% to 75% of them seen just once. The CDR3 runs to 16 residues. Germline trimming cut 1 base from V and 4 bases from J; bases unmatched to any gene: 9. Germline V gene data show CDR1 as MNHEY and CDR2 as SMNVEV (reference sequence). Study conclusions and caveats: Incomplete sequencing of sorted subsets was indicated by rarefaction despite large depth. Across subsets, estimated richness was generally greater for naive than for memory populations.

Material: memory CD4+ T cells sorted from blood. Subset noted: CD45RA-negative fraction. The genes are TRBV27 and TRBJ2-7; 8 bases map to TRBD2. The clonotype comes from a man between 25 and 39 years old in good health. CDR3 amino acids: CASSLFRGLGSYEQYF. The CDR3 DNA is TGTGCCAGCAGTTTATTTCGGGGACTAGGGTCTTACGAGCAGTACTTC.